Below, 5 T cell receptor beta chains from the same sample are listed, as sequenced in a study of T cell repertoires in cytomegalovirus infection. Antigens for these TCRs are unknown. TCRdb reanalysed the reads using MiXCR and keeps one entry per CDR3 protein. The table has approximately 910,000 distinct CDR3 sequences, roughly 30% seen once. Sequenced here: cultured CD8+ T cells from PBMCs, sampled from culture after CMV antigen stimulation. The receptors derive from a human donor in good health (CMV status not recorded). Some clones in this sample may be carry-over from other donors' samples.

This clonotype appeared a few times. The genes are TRBV18 and TRBJ1-2; D remains ambiguous. CDR1 is KGHSH, CDR2 LQKENI, per germline. There are 17 residues in the CDR3. V lost 0 bases and J lost 8, with 22 bases in between. Here the CDR3 reads CASSPPGRGRNYGGYTF. DNA for the CDR3: TGTGCCAGCTCACCACCGGGCCGGGGTCGAAACTATGGAGGCTACACCTTC.

This clonotype has more than one count but fewer than ten. The CDR3 sequence is CASRADRPIGTQYF. The CDR3 DNA is TGTGCCAGCAGAGCCGACAGACCTATTGGGACCCAGTACTTC. The chain combines TRBV6-2 or TRBV6-3 with TRBJ2-5; the D gene is possibly TRBD1 (5 bases). The V gene lost 6 bases and the J gene lost 7 bases, with 18 bases spanning the gap. Germline CDR1 MNHEY, CDR2 SVGEGT. This CDR3 region has 14 residues.

This clonotype was counted many times. A junction boundary mismatches the germline segment, possibly from a read error. V usage is TRBV7-7 and J usage is TRBJ2-5, with 7 bases aligning to TRBD2. This CDR3 region has 15 residues. Germline CDR1 and CDR2: SSHAT and FNYEAQ (reference sequence). CDR3 in DNA: TGTGCTAGCAGCCTCGGGGGAGGGAGCCAAGAGACCCAGTACTTC. This codes for CASSLGGGSQETQYF.

The CDR3 region has the DNA TGTGCCAGCAGTTTTGCAACGAGGGGACCTGAAGCTTTCTTT. Translating gives CASSFATRGPEAFF. This chain uses TRBV28 with TRBJ1-1; tentative D call: TRBD1 (5 bases). CDR3 length: 14 residues. V dropped 3 bases and J dropped 6 bases, with 14 bases sitting between them. CDR1 and CDR2 from the germline V gene are MDHEN and SYDVKM.

This chain connects TRBV9 to TRBJ2-2; D not resolved. This CDR3 spans 13 amino acids. Germline CDR1 reads SGDLS; CDR2 reads YYNGEE. Trimming removed 0 bases from V and 5 bases from J, with 5 bases in between. CDR3 DNA: TGTGCCAGCAGCGTAGCTGGGACCGGGGAGCTGTTTTTT. Protein: CASSVAGTGELFF.